A single sample is the source of the 20 T cell receptor beta chains below, sequenced in a study of T cells in tuberculosis. Time point given: new active TB diagnosis, blood taken before or within 7 days of starting treatment. The data were produced by immunoSEQ multiplex PCR, yet TCRdb's version contains in-frame clones alone and is incomplete. The table has some 49,000 clones, 90% to 95% seen once. The sample consisted of PBMCs, taken at tuberculosis diagnosis. The receptors shown here come from an adult with tuberculosis.

The V gene is TRBV28, the J gene TRBJ2-2; 10 bases are a match to TRBD2. The CDR3 is 16 residues long. J gave up 0 bases and V 2 bases, and 0 bases lay outside the gene matches. The V gene's germline CDR1 is MDHEN and CDR2 SYDVKM. The CDR3 DNA follows: TGTGCCAGCAGTTTAGGACTAGCGGCGAACACCGGGGAGCTGTTTTTT. It is translated as CASSLGLAANTGELFF. Full variable domain (missing parts from reference TRBV28 and TRBJ2-2): DVKVTQSSRYLVKRTGEKVFLECVQDMDHENMFWYRQDPGLGLRLIYFSYDVKMKEKGDIPEGYSVSREKKERFSLILESASTNQTSMYLCASSLGLAANTGELFFGEGSRLTVL.

J is TRBJ1-6 and V is TRBV6-1, with 9 bases matching TRBD1. Germline V gene sequence: CDR1 MNHNS, CDR2 SASEGT. J gave up 10 bases and V 3 bases, and 7 bases lay outside the gene matches. This CDR3 is built from 15 residues. The chain's CDR3 is CASSDRGQGRSPLHF. CDR3 in DNA: TGTGCCAGCAGTGACCGTGGACAGGGGAGGTCACCCCTCCACTTT.

This clone came up a few times. The DNA for the CDR3 is TGTGCCTCAAAACGGGAGGATATGAACACTGAAGCTTTCTTT. Translated, it gives CASKREDMNTEAFF. This sequence joins TRBV6-4 and TRBJ1-1; D remains ambiguous. This CDR3 has 14 amino acids. Germline CDR1 is MRHNA and CDR2 is SNTAGT. Trimming stripped 11 bases from V and 0 bases from J, with 16 bases between.

This clone was seen once. The gene calls are TRBV28 and TRBJ2-5, with 10 bases aligning to TRBD1. The V and J ends lost 3 bases and 5 bases, in that order; junction bases with no gene match: 15. The germline CDR1 and CDR2 sequences are MDHEN and SYDVKM. The CDR3 sequence is 18 residues long. The CDR3 here is CASSLRTGGRLAYETQYF. DNA for the CDR3: TGTGCCAGCAGTTTGAGGACAGGGGGTAGGCTAGCCTACGAGACCCAGTACTTC.

The chain combines TRBV5-4 with TRBJ2-7, with D uncertain. The germline V gene encodes CDR1 SGHNT and CDR2 YYREEE (reference sequence). The V gene lost 3 bases and the J gene lost 1 base, with 8 bases spanning the gap. This CDR3 is 13 amino acids long. The CDR3 DNA is TGTGCCAGCAGCTCCTTCAGGTCCTACGAGCAGTACTTC. Its protein is CASSSFRSYEQYF.

This chain links TRBV6-4 with TRBJ1-5; possible D gene TRBD1, 6 bases. This CDR3 has 18 amino acids. Germline V CDR1 and CDR2: MRHNA, SNTAGT. V was pared by 5 bases and J by 10 bases, with 30 bases between. The DNA of the CDR3 is TGTGCCAGCAGTCCATCTGACGGACCTGAGGACCTAGGGGGACCCCAGCATTTT. This translates into CASSPSDGPEDLGGPQHF.

The chain links TRBV13 to TRBJ2-7; 7 bases align to TRBD1. Germline CDR1 reads PRHDT; CDR2 reads FYEKMQ (reference sequence). This CDR3 has 20 amino acids. V trimming: 7 bases; J trimming: 2 bases; junction bases outside the gene matches: 26. The chain's CDR3 is CASKPIIPGTATSLTYEQYF. CDR3 in DNA: TGTGCCAGCAAACCGATTATCCCCGGGACAGCTACGTCCTTGACCTACGAGCAGTACTTC.

This chain uses TRBV19 with TRBJ1-4, with 8 bases lining up with TRBD1. Germline V CDR1 and CDR2: LNHDA, SQIVND (reference sequence). Trimming took 9 bases from V and 2 from J; bases not matched to a gene: 5. The CDR3 covers 14 residues. The CDR3 DNA follows: TGTGCCAGCAAGACAGGGGTGACTAATGAAAAACTGTTTTTT. Residues: CASKTGVTNEKLFF.

This chain connects TRBV19 to TRBJ1-2; 12 nucleotides line up with TRBD1. The CDR3 has 15 amino acids. Germline loops: CDR1 LNHDA, CDR2 SQIVND (reference sequence). Trimming at V came to 6 bases and at J to 6 bases, leaving 8 bases not matched to a gene. In nucleotides, the CDR3 is TGTGCCAGTAGGAGGCCGGGACAGGGGGCAGATGGCTACACCTTC. It encodes CASRRPGQGADGYTF.

The genes are TRBV7-2 and TRBJ1-5, with 7 bases matching TRBD1. After removal of 1 base from V and 4 bases from J, the junction contained 4 bases not matched to a gene. The CDR3 loop spans 15 amino acids. In germline, CDR1 is SGHTA, CDR2 FQGNSA. The chain's CDR3 is CASSLEGQVNQPQHF. CDR3 in DNA: TGTGCCAGCAGCTTAGAAGGACAGGTTAATCAGCCCCAGCATTTT. Together with reference TRBV7-2 and TRBJ1-5, the CDR3 gives the full variable domain: GAGVSQSPSNKVTEKGKDVELRCDPISGHTALYWYRQSLGQGLEFLIYFQGNSAPDKSGLPSDRFSAERTGGSVSTLTIQRTQQEDSAVYLCASSLEGQVNQPQHFGDGTRLSIL.

This sequence joins TRBV7-2 and TRBJ2-3; 11 bases agree with TRBD2. The trim removed 4 bases at V and 5 bases at J, leaving 8 bases unmatched. From germline, CDR1 is SGHTA and CDR2 FQGNSA. The length of the CDR3 is 16 residues. CDR3 sequence (DNA): TGTGCCAGCAGCTACAGGACTAGCGGGTGGGGAGATACGCAGTATTTT. Translation: CASSYRTSGWGDTQYF.

The gene calls are TRBV5-1 and TRBJ1-1; D may be TRBD1 (6 bases). V was trimmed by 4 bases and J by 0 bases, leaving 10 bases between them. Germline values: CDR1 SGHRS, CDR2 YFSETQ. The CDR3 totals 14 residues. CDR3 in amino acids: CASSGGQLNTEAFF. CDR3 nucleotides: TGCGCCAGCAGCGGTGGACAGTTGAACACTGAAGCTTTCTTT.

The rearrangement uses TRBV2 and TRBJ1-1; 9 nucleotides align to TRBD1. Germline trimming cut 6 bases from V and 1 base from J; bases unmatched to any gene: 9. The CDR3 extends over 16 amino acids. The germline V gene has CDR1 SNHLY and CDR2 FYNNEI. This CDR3 reads CASSIPGQGPNTEAFF. DNA for the CDR3: TGTGCCAGCAGCATACCGGGACAGGGACCGAACACTGAAGCTTTCTTT. Combining the CDR3 with reference TRBV2 and TRBJ1-1 gives the whole variable domain EPEVTQTPSHQVTQMGQEVILRCVPISNHLYFYWYRQILGQKVEFLVSFYNNEISEKSEIFDDQFSVERPDGSNFTLKIRSTKLEDSAMYFCASSIPGQGPNTEAFFGQGTRLTVV.

The chain combines TRBV30 with TRBJ1-1, with 9 bases aligning to TRBD1. Trimming took 2 bases from V and 4 from J; bases not matched to a gene: 8. The CDR3 runs 15 residues. CDR1 is GTSNPN, CDR2 SVGIG, per germline (reference sequence). CDR3 coding DNA: TGTGCCTGGAGTCTGGACAGGGGTCTGAGCACTGAAGCTTTCTTT. It yields the protein CAWSLDRGLSTEAFF. Together with reference TRBV30 and TRBJ1-1, the CDR3 gives the full variable domain: SQTIHQWPATLVQPVGSPLSLECTVEGTSNPNLYWYRQAAGRGLQLLFYSVGIGQISSEVPQNLSASRPQDRQFILSSKKLLLSDSGFYLCAWSLDRGLSTEAFFGQGTRLTVV.

The genes are TRBV19 and TRBJ2-7; D unresolved. The germline CDR1 and CDR2 sequences are LNHDA and SQIVND (reference sequence). Between the trimmed V and J ends, which lost 5 bases and 6 bases, there was a span of 5 bases. The CDR3 length is 10 residues. CDR3 sequence reads: CASSSGEQYF. CDR3 sequence (DNA): TGTGCCAGTAGTTCGGGCGAGCAGTACTTC.

V usage is TRBV7-9 and J usage is TRBJ2-7; the match to TRBD1 covers 7 bases. The CDR3 is 14 residues long. With V trimmed by 6 bases and J by 7 bases, 12 bases remained unmatched. From germline, CDR1 is SEHNR and CDR2 FQNEAQ (reference sequence). The CDR3 DNA sequence: TGTGCCAGCAGAGAGGAGACAGGGTCTAAGGAGCAGTACTTC. This gives the protein CASREETGSKEQYF.

The chain carries TRBV19 and TRBJ2-2; tentative D call: TRBD2 (5 bases). The CDR3 totals 13 residues. Trimming pared 7 bases from V and 8 bases from J, leaving 14 bases between. The germline V gene has CDR1 LNHDA and CDR2 SQIVND (reference sequence). The CDR3 nucleotides are TGTGCCAGTACCCCCCGGAGGTCGGGGGAGCTGTTTTTT. It codes for CASTPRRSGELFF. The full variable domain, its missing parts supplied by reference TRBV19 and TRBJ2-2, is DGGITQSPKYLFRKEGQNVTLSCEQNLNHDAMYWYRQDPGQGLRLIYYSQIVNDFQKGDIAEGYSVSREKKESFPLTVTSAQKNPTAFYLCASTPRRSGELFFGEGSRLTVL.

This rearrangement joins TRBV6-1 to TRBJ1-2, with no clear D. CDR3 length: 15 amino acids. The V gene's germline CDR1 is MNHNS and CDR2 SASEGT. Trimming shortened V by 1 base and J by 4 bases, and 13 bases separated the two germline ends. For the CDR3, the DNA is TGTGCCAGCAGTGAAGGAACTGGCGGTTTCTATGGCTACACCTTC. Amino acids: CASSEGTGGFYGYTF.

V is TRBV11-1 and J is TRBJ2-2, with D tentatively TRBD2 (6 bases). The germline CDR1 and CDR2 sequences are SGHAT and FQDESV (reference sequence). The ends were cut back, 2 bases at V and 0 bases at J, with 13 bases in the middle. CDR3 size: 17 residues. This chain's CDR3 is CASSLRRRAANTGELFF. The DNA of the CDR3 is TGTGCCAGCAGCTTAAGGAGGAGGGCTGCGAACACCGGGGAGCTGTTTTTT.

As DNA, the CDR3 is TGTGCCAGCAAGGGACTAGCGGGAGTTAATGAGCAGTTCTTC. Its translation: CASKGLAGVNEQFF. The J gene is TRBJ2-1, the V gene TRBV6-1; 14 bases map to TRBD2. Germline trimming cut 7 bases from V and 7 bases from J; bases unmatched to any gene: 3. The CDR3 is 14 amino acids. Germline-derived CDR1 and CDR2 are MNHNS and SASEGT.